This TCR beta chain was found in a study of cytomegalovirus exposure and HLA in healthy donors. Study as a whole: For the 300 to 400 genotyped donors, roughly 80% fell within the Caucasian-associated ancestry cluster. Study-level results: Based on reports, TCR beta sequences accurately predicted HLA-A and HLA-B alleles for most subjects. A further, later analysis showed that HLA-associated TCR beta chains (compared with equally common others) were more clonally expanded.

This CDR3 region has 16 residues. CDR1 is SGHRS, CDR2 YFSETQ, per germline. The ends lost 0 bases at V and 4 bases at J; junction bases unmatched: 7. It was healthy bone marrow donors who served as donors. This clone was detected only a few times. Its target is unknown. With 60 Vbeta and 13 Jbeta primers, the PCR was carried out. Method: immunoSEQ multiplex PCR; TCRdb's copy keeps in-frame clones and lacks some. The repertoire includes approximately 100,000 clones, less than 10% of them detected once, and around 4.9% sits in the top ten. The clonotype was recovered from a man in his fifties in good health and CMV-seropositive. The sample consisted of PBMCs. This chain uses TRBV5-1 with TRBJ1-1, with TRBD1 identical over 9 bases. CDR3 sequence: CASSLGHGQGTTEAFF. DNA of the CDR3: TGCGCCAGCAGCTTGGGCCACGGACAGGGGACCACTGAAGCTTTCTTT.